A single sample is the source of the 21 T cell receptor beta chains below, sequenced in a study of blood T cell repertoires in COVID-19. Sequenced by immunoSEQ multiplex PCR; TCRdb stores in-frame clones only, minus some. The repertoire holds 200,000 to 250,000 clones, with around 86% as singletons. The specimen sequenced was peripheral blood. The receptors were sampled from a woman in her forties or fifties with COVID-19, enrolled during active disease.

This sequence joins TRBV4-3 and TRBJ2-3; TRBD2 matches at 8 bases. The CDR3 covers 16 residues. After removal of 0 bases from V and 0 bases from J, the junction contained 2 bases not matched to a gene. Germline CDR1 and CDR2: LGHNA and YSLEER. CDR3 loop: CASSQDLAGSTDTQYF. CDR3 bases: TGCGCCAGCAGCCAAGATTTAGCGGGAAGCACAGATACGCAGTATTTT.

The chain recombines TRBV24-1 with TRBJ1-4; a possible D gene is TRBD1 (6 bases). Germline V gene sequence: CDR1 KGHDR, CDR2 SFDVKD. V was clipped by 9 bases and J by 6 bases, with 22 bases between them. This CDR3 has 16 amino acids. The CDR3 loop is CATPQRGGGGYEKLFF. For the CDR3, the DNA is TGTGCCACCCCACAAAGAGGGGGTGGCGGTTATGAAAAACTGTTTTTT.

The rearrangement links TRBV5-4 to TRBJ2-1, with 9 bases identical to TRBD2. The V and J ends lost 2 bases and 0 bases, in that order; junction bases with no gene match: 3. CDR3 length equals 16 residues. Germline CDR1 reads SGHNT; CDR2 reads YYREEE (reference sequence). This chain's CDR3 is CASSFGRGGSYNEQFF. CDR3 nucleotides: TGTGCCAGCAGCTTTGGGCGGGGGGGCTCCTACAATGAGCAGTTCTTC.

V is TRBV7-9 and J is TRBJ1-1; D unclear. The V gene lost 4 bases and the J gene lost 0 bases, with 6 bases spanning the gap. CDR1 and CDR2 (germline): SEHNR, FQNEAQ (reference sequence). The CDR3 sequence is 13 residues long. The CDR3 DNA follows: TGTGCCAGCAGCTCGACACTGAACACTGAAGCTTTCTTT. Protein product: CASSSTLNTEAFF. The full variable domain, in which reference TRBV7-9 and TRBJ1-1 provide the parts outside the CDR3, is DTGVSQNPRHKITKRGQNVTFRCDPISEHNRLYWYRQTLGQGPEFLTYFQNEAQLEKSRLLSDRFSAERPKGSFSTLEIQRTEQGDSAMYLCASSSTLNTEAFFGQGTRLTVV.

The gene calls are TRBV5-6 and TRBJ1-3, with 7 positions matching TRBD1. Losses at the gene ends were 5 bases for V and 0 bases for J; bases not matched to a gene: 14. Germline lookup yields CDR1 SGHDT and CDR2 YYEEEE. This CDR3 region has 18 residues. The CDR3 DNA reads as TGTGCCAGCAGTAGGACAGGACTTCACTCACCCTCTGGAAACACCATATATTTT. Its translation: CASSRTGLHSPSGNTIYF.

This clone has more than one count but fewer than ten. This CDR3 is CASSSPGGPQHF. In nucleotides, the CDR3 is TGTGCCAGCAGCTCCCCGGGAGGGCCCCAGCATTTT. The chain uses TRBV7-8 and TRBJ1-5; D not resolved. There are 12 residues in the CDR3. V lost 4 bases to trimming and J lost 9 bases, with 10 bases between them. The germline V gene has CDR1 SGHVS and CDR2 FQNEAQ.

This chain connects TRBV7-2 to TRBJ1-4, with TRBD1 matching 7 bases. J gave up 8 bases and V 7 bases, and 13 bases lay outside the gene matches. The V gene's germline CDR1 is SGHTA and CDR2 FQGNSA. CDR3 size: 15 residues. As DNA, the CDR3 is TGTGCCAGCAATACCCCGACAGGGAAGAAGGAAAAACTGTTTTTT. Residues: CASNTPTGKKEKLFF.

This chain links TRBV11-2 with TRBJ2-6; TRBD1 aligns across 7 bases. This CDR3 region has 18 residues. CDR1 SGHAT and CDR2 FQNNGV come from the germline V gene. Losses at the gene ends were 5 bases for V and 0 bases for J; bases not matched to a gene: 10. The CDR3 is CASSPRQGESSGANVLTF. The CDR3 DNA reads as TGTGCCAGCAGCCCCCGACAGGGCGAGAGCTCTGGGGCCAACGTCCTGACTTTC.

CDR3 nucleotides: TGCGCCAGCTGGGGTGGGGAGTTGACTTACGAGCAGTACGTC. It translates to CASWGGELTYEQYV. This sequence joins TRBV5-1 and TRBJ2-7, with D maybe TRBD2 (5 bases). The CDR3 spans 14 residues. Deletions cut 7 bases from V and 4 bases from J, with 18 bases between. Germline V gene lookup returns CDR1 SGHRS and CDR2 YFSETQ.

The chain links TRBV18 to TRBJ2-1; no firm D call. This CDR3 is built from 16 residues. Trimming took 2 bases from V and 4 from J, leaving 15 bases between them. The germline CDR1 and CDR2 sequences are KGHSH and LQKENI. The CDR3 is CASSPDHTAWYNEQFF. CDR3 sequence (DNA): TGTGCCAGCTCACCAGATCACACAGCCTGGTACAATGAGCAGTTCTTC.

The chain couples TRBV19 to TRBJ1-5; 8 nucleotides agree with TRBD1. The junction had 4 bases not matched to a gene; V was cut back by 6 bases and J by 3 bases. The CDR3 is 14 amino acids. CDR1 and CDR2 (germline): LNHDA, SQIVND (reference sequence). CDR3: CASSAGGPNQPQHF. As DNA, the CDR3 is TGTGCCAGTAGCGCAGGGGGCCCCAATCAGCCCCAGCATTTT.

The chain recombines TRBV5-1 with TRBJ2-1; TRBD2 matches 11 bases. This CDR3 spans 17 amino acids. Germline CDR1 is SGHRS and CDR2 is YFSETQ. V lost 2 bases to trimming and J lost 0 bases; unmatched junction nucleotides: 4. DNA for the CDR3: TGCGCCAGCAGCTTTTTAGCGGGGGGGAGCTCCTACAATGAGCAGTTCTTC. Amino acid sequence: CASSFLAGGSSYNEQFF.

The rearrangement joins TRBV21-1 to TRBJ2-7; the D call TRBD2 from the table was never checked on the DNA. TRBV21-1 is given as a pseudogene. The CDR3 loop spans 10 amino acids. CDR3: CATKLDEQYF. DNA of the CDR3: TGTGCCACCAAGCTTGACGAGCAGTACTTC.

The chain couples TRBV19 to TRBJ1-6; tentatively, D is TRBD1 (6 bases). The CDR3 totals 15 residues. Germline V CDR1 and CDR2: LNHDA, SQIVND (reference sequence). Trimming shortened V by 3 bases and J by 7 bases, and 13 bases separated the two germline ends. In DNA, the CDR3 is TGTGCCAGTAGTATCGGACAGTCTGGAAATTCACCCCTCCACTTT. It is translated as CASSIGQSGNSPLHF.

The chain is built from TRBV12-3 or TRBV12-4 and TRBJ1-6; D is uncertain. V lost 2 bases and J 11 bases, leaving 10 bases between the germline ends. The CDR3 consists of 13 residues. CDR3 nucleotide sequence: TGTGCCAGCAGTTTAAAGGGAGGAGCACCCCTCCACTTT. Its protein product is CASSLKGGAPLHF.

There are a few counts of this clone. V and J are TRBV7-9 and TRBJ2-2; D uncertain. Germline V gene sequence: CDR1 SEHNR, CDR2 FQNEAQ (reference sequence). The CDR3 contains 12 residues. V was clipped by 2 bases and J by 7 bases, with 5 bases between them. CDR3 sequence (DNA): TGTGCCAGCAGCTTACCCGGCGGGGAGCTGTTTTTT. Translating gives CASSLPGGELFF.

J is TRBJ1-1 and V is TRBV14; TRBD1 might be the D (5 bases). The CDR3 consists of 17 residues. From germline, CDR1 is SGHDN and CDR2 FVKESK. V shed 2 bases and J shed 0 bases, with 16 bases lying between them. The CDR3 loop reads CASSQRGRLLMNTEAFF. CDR3 coding DNA: TGTGCCAGCAGCCAAAGGGGTCGTCTCCTCATGAACACTGAAGCTTTCTTT.

The chain employs TRBV11-2 and TRBJ2-1, with 7 bases identical to TRBD1. V gave up 7 bases and J gave up 5 bases; unmatched junction bases: 8. The CDR3 is 14 residues long. In germline, CDR1 is SGHAT, CDR2 FQNNGV. The CDR3 sequence is CASTVDRANNEQFF. The DNA of the CDR3 is TGTGCCAGCACCGTCGACAGGGCAAACAATGAGCAGTTCTTC.

The chain links TRBV6-6 to TRBJ2-1; 9 positions match TRBD2. Germline CDR1 and CDR2: MNHNY and SVGAGI (reference sequence). The CDR3 is 18 residues long. Unmatched junction bases numbered 16, after V lost 5 bases and J lost 5 bases. This CDR3 is CASSPPVAERGDNNEQFF. The CDR3 DNA reads TGTGCCAGCAGTCCACCCGTGGCGGAGCGGGGGGATAACAATGAGCAGTTCTTC.

The chain has TRBV25-1 and TRBJ1-6; D is uncertain. V was clipped by 7 bases and J by 9 bases, with 10 bases between them. The germline V gene encodes CDR1 MGHDK and CDR2 SYGVNS. The CDR3 spans 12 residues. The DNA for the CDR3 is TGTGCCAGCACCGAAAAGAGTTCACCCCTCCACTTT. It specifies CASTEKSSPLHF.

The chain is built from TRBV5-5 and TRBJ2-3; D gene uncertain. V shed 4 bases and J shed 5 bases, with 17 bases lying between them. The germline V gene encodes CDR1 SGHKS and CDR2 YYEKEE (reference sequence). CDR3 length: 15 amino acids. In nucleotides, the CDR3 is TGTGCCAGCAGCGACGTAGCAAGGTTGGGAGATACGCAGTATTTT. Amino acid sequence: CASSDVARLGDTQYF. Complete variable domain (other parts from reference TRBV5-5 and TRBJ2-3): DAGVTQSPTHLIKTRGQQVTLRCSPISGHKSVSWYQQVLGQGPQFIFQYYEKEERGRGNFPDRFSARQFPNYSSELNVNALLLGDSALYLCASSDVARLGDTQYFGPGTRLTVL.